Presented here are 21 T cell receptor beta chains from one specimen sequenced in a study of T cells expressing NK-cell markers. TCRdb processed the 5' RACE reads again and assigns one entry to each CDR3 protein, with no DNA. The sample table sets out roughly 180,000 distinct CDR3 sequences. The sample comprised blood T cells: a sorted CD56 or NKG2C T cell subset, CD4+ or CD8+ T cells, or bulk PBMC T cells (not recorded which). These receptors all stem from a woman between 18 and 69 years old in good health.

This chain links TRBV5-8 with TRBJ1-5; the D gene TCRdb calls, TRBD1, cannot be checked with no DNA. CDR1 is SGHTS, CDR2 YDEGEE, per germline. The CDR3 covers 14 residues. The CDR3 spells CASSAGGVRGPQHF. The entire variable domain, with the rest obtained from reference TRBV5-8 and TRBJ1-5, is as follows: EAGVTQSPTHLIKTRGQQATLRCSPISGHTSVYWYQQALGLGLQFLLWYDEGEERNRGNFPPRFSGRQFPNYSSELNVNALELEDSALYLCASSAGGVRGPQHFGDGTRLSIL.

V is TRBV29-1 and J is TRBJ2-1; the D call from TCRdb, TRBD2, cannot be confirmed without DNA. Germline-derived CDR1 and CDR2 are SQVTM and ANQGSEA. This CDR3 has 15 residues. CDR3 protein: CSVAGSGGYGNEQFF.

The CDR3 is CASTVRENKNIQYF. This chain joins TRBV19 and TRBJ2-4; the TCRdb call, TRBD1, lacks DNA for checking. The CDR3 contains 14 residues. Germline V gene data show CDR1 as LNHDA and CDR2 as SQIVND (reference sequence).

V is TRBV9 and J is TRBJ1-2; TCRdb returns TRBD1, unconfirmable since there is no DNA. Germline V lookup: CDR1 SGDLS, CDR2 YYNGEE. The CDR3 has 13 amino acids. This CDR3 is CASRKNTGYGYTF.

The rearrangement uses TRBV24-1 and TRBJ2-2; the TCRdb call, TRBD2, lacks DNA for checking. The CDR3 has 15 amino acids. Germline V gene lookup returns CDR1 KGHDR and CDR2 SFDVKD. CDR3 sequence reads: CATSPQAGSSGELFF.

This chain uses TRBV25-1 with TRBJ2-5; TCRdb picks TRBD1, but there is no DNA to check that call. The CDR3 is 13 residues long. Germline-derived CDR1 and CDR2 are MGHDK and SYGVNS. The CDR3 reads CASTRGGEVTQYF.

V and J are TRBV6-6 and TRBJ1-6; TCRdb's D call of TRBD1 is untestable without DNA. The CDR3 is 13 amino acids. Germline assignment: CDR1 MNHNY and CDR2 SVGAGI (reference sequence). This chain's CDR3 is CATLTRGNSPLHF.

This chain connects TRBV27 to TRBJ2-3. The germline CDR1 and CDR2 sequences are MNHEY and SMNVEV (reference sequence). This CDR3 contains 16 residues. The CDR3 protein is CASSFWSRQDTDTQYF.

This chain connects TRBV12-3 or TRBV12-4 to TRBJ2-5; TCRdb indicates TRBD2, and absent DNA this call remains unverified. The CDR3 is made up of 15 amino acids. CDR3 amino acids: CASSLRGTSQETQYF.

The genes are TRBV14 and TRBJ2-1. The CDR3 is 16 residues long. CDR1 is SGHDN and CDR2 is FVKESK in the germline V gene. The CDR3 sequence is CASSHDFLRGYNEQFF.

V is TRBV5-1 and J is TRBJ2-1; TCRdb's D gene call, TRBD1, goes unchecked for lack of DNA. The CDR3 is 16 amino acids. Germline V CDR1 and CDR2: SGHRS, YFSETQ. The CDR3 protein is CASSLGVGIPYNEQFF.

The CDR3 here is CSALGSRAKNIQYF. The chain employs TRBV20-1 and TRBJ2-4. This CDR3 has 14 amino acids. The germline V gene encodes CDR1 DFQATT and CDR2 SNEGSKA (reference sequence).

The CDR3 spells CASSLRYTGELFF. The chain joins TRBV9 to TRBJ2-2. The CDR3 totals 13 residues. CDR1 and CDR2 from the germline V gene are SGDLS and YYNGEE.

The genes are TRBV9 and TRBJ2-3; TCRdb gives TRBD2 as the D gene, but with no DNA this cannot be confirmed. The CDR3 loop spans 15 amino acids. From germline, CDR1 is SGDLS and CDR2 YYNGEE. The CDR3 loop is CASSVRGREGDTQYF. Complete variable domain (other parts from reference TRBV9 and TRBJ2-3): DSGVTQTPKHLITATGQRVTLRCSPRSGDLSVYWYQQSLDQGLQFLIQYYNGEERAKGNILERFSAQQFPDLHSELNLSSLELGDSALYFCASSVRGREGDTQYFGPGTRLTVL.

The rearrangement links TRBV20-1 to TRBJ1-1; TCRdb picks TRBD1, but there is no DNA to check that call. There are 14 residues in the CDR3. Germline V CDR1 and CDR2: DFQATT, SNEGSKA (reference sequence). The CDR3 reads CSARGRGIDTEAFF.

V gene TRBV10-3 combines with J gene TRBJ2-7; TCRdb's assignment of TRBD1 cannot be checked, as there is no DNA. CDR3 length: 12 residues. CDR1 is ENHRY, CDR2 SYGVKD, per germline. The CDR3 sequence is CAIRMTGYEQYF.

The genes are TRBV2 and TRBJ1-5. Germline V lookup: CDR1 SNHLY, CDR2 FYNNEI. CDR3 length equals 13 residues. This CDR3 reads CASSEGRRQPQHF.

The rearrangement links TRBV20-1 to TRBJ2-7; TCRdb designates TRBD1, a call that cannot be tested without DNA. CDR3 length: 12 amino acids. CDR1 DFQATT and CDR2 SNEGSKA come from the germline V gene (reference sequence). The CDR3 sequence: CSAIGQGYEQYF.

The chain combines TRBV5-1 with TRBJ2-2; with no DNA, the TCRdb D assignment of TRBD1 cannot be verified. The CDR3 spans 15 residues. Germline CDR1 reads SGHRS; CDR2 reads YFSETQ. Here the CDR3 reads CASSLDGVLPGELFF. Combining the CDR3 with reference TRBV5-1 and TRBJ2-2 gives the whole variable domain KAGVTQTPRYLIKTRGQQVTLSCSPISGHRSVSWYQQTPGQGLQFLFEYFSETQRNKGNFPGRFSGRQFSNSRSEMNVSTLELGDSALYLCASSLDGVLPGELFFGEGSRLTVL.

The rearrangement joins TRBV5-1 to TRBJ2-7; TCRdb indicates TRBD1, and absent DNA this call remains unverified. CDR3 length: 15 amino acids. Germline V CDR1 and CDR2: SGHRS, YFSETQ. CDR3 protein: CASSLDAGQAYEQYF.

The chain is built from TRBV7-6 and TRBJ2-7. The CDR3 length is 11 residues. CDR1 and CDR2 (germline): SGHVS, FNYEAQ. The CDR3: CASAATYEQYF.